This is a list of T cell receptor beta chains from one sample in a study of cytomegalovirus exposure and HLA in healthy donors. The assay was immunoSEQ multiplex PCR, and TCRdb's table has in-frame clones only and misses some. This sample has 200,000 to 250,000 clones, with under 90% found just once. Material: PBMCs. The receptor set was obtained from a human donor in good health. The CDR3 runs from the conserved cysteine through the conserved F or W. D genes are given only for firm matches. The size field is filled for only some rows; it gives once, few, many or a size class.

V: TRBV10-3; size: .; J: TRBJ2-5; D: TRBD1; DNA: TGTGCCATCAGTGCAAGACAGGGGGCTGGAGAGACCCAGTACTTC; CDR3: CAISARQGAGETQYF
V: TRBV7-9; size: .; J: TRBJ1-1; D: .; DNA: TGTGCCAGCAGCTTAACAGGTATGAACACTGAAGCTTTCTTT; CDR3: CASSLTGMNTEAFF
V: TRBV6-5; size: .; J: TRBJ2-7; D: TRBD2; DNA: TGTGCCAGCAGTCCCGGGACTAGCCTCCACGAGCAGTACTTC; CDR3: CASSPGTSLHEQYF
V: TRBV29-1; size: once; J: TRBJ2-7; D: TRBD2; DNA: TGCAGCGTTGAAGACCTAGCGGGAGGCTTCTACGAGCAGTACTTC; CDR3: CSVEDLAGGFYEQYF
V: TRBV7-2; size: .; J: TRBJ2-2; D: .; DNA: TGTGCCAGCAGCTCCGGGCAAGGAGGAATCAGCGGGGAGCTGTTTTTT; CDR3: CASSSGQGGISGELFF
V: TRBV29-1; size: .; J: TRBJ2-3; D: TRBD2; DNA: TGCAGCGCAGCGGGAGGGATAAGCACAGATACGCAGTATTTT; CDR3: CSAAGGISTDTQYF
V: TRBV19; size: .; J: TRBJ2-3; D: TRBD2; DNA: TGTGCCAGTACGTTCCAGCGGGAGACAGATACGCAGTATTTT; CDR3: CASTFQRETDTQYF
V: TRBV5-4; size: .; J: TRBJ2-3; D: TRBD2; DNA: TGTGCCAGCAGCATGCAGCGGGAGGTTACAGATACGCAGTATTTT; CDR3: CASSMQREVTDTQYF
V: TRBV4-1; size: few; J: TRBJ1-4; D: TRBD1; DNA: TGCGCCAGCAGCCGACAGGGAAGGGCAACTAATGAAAAACTGTTTTTT; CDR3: CASSRQGRATNEKLFF
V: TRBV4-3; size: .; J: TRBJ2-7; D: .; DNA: TGCGCCAGCAGCCTCCGACTGAATACCTACGAGCAGTACTTC; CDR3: CASSLRLNTYEQYF
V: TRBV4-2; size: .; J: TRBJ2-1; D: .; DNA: TGTGCCAGCAGCCAACTCGGACATAACAATGAGCAGTTCTTC; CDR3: CASSQLGHNNEQFF
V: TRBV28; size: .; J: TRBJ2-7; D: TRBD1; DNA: TGTGCCAGTCGACCGGGACAGGACTACGAGCAGTACTTC; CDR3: CASRPGQDYEQYF
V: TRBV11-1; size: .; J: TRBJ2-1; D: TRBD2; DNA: TGTGCCAGCAGCTTAGGAGCGGGAGGCTACAATGAGCAGTTCTTC; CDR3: CASSLGAGGYNEQFF
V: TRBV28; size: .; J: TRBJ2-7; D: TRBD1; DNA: TGTGCCAGCAGCACTACCGGGACAGGGGACTACGAGCAGTACTTC; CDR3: CASSTTGTGDYEQYF
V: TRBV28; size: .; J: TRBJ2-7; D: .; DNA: TGTGCCAGCAGTCTTACTGGACTTGATACCTACGAGCAGTACTTC; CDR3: CASSLTGLDTYEQYF
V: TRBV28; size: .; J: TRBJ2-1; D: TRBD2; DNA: TGTGCCAGCAGTTTACCTAGCGGGTTTTACAATGAGCAGTTCTTC; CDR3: CASSLPSGFYNEQFF
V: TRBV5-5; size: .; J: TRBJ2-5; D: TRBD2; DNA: TGTGCCAGCACTGAGCGGGAGAGAGCTACAGAGACCCAGTACTTC; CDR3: CASTERERATETQYF
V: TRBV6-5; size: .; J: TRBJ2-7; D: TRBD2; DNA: TGTGCCAGCACATCAGGGGCTAGCGGGAGCTACGAGCAGTACTTC; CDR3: CASTSGASGSYEQYF
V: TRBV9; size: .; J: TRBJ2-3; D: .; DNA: TGTGCCAGCAGCGACCGGGAGGGACAGTCCACAGATACGCAGTATTTT; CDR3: CASSDREGQSTDTQYF
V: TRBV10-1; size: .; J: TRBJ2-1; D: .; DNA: TGCGCCAGCAGCGTGGGACAAGGACCCTACAATGAGCAGTTCTTC; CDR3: CASSVGQGPYNEQFF
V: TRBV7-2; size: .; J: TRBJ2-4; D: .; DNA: TGTGCCAGCAGCTTTTTGGCGGTTCTAGCCAAAAACATTCAGTACTTC; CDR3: CASSFLAVLAKNIQYF
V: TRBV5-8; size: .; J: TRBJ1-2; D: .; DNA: TGTGCCAGCAGCTTGGCCAGGGTTCTGTATGGCTACACCTTC; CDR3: CASSLARVLYGYTF
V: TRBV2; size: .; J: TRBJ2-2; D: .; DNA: TGTGCCAGCAGTGAAGTTTTCGTCGGGGAGCTGTTTTTT; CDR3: CASSEVFVGELFF
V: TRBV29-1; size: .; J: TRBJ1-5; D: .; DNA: TGCAGCGTCCGGGAAAGGGCCGGTCAGCCCCAGCATTTT; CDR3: CSVRERAGQPQHF
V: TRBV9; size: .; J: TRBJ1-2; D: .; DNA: TGTGCCAGCAGCGTAGTGGGTCAGGGCGGTTATGGCTACACCTTC; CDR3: CASSVVGQGGYGYTF
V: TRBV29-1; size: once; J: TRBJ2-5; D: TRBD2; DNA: TGCAGCGTTAGACTAGCGGGAGTATGGGACGTGACCCAGTACTTC; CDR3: CSVRLAGVWDVTQYF